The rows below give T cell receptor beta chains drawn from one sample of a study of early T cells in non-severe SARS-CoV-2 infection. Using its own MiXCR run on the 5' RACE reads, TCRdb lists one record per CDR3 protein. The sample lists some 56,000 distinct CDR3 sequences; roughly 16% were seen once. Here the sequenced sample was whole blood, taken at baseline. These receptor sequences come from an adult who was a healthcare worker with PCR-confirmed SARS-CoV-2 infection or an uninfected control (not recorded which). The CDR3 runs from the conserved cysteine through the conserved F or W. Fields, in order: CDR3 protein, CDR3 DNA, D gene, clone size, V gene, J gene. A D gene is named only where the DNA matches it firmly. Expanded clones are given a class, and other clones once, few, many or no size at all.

cdr3_aa: CASSQATGIPEAFF; cdr3_nt: TGTGCCAGCAGCCAAGCAACAGGGATTCCTGAAGCTTTCTTT; d_call: -; clone_size: few; v_call: TRBV3-1; j_call: TRBJ1-1
cdr3_aa: CASSPGLAGRVGEQYF; cdr3_nt: TGCGCCAGCAGCCCAGGACTAGCGGGGAGGGTAGGCGAGCAGTACTTC; d_call: TRBD2; clone_size: -; v_call: TRBV4-1; j_call: TRBJ2-7
cdr3_aa: CASSEGQGRWQPQHF; cdr3_nt: TGTGCCAGCAGTGAAGGGCAGGGGAGATGGCAGCCCCAGCATTTT; d_call: -; clone_size: few; v_call: TRBV2; j_call: TRBJ1-5
cdr3_aa: CSVQGGPGGANVLTF; cdr3_nt: TGCAGCGTTCAAGGGGGCCCTGGCGGGGCCAACGTCCTGACTTTC; d_call: TRBD1; clone_size: few; v_call: TRBV29-1; j_call: TRBJ2-6
cdr3_aa: CASTPRGYGYTF; cdr3_nt: TGTGCCAGTACTCCCAGAGGCTATGGCTACACCTTC; d_call: -; clone_size: -; v_call: TRBV19; j_call: TRBJ1-2
cdr3_aa: CSANDRRLNTEAFF; cdr3_nt: TGCAGTGCTAACGACAGGCGATTGAACACTGAAGCTTTCTTT; d_call: -; clone_size: few; v_call: TRBV20-1; j_call: TRBJ1-1
cdr3_aa: CASSSLANEQFF; cdr3_nt: TGTGCCAGCAGCTCCCTAGCTAATGAGCAGTTCTTC; d_call: -; clone_size: -; v_call: TRBV7-2; j_call: TRBJ2-1
cdr3_aa: CASSTVGGAGNTQYF; cdr3_nt: TGTGCCAGTAGTACCGTCGGGGGAGCGGGGAATACGCAGTATTTT; d_call: TRBD2; clone_size: -; v_call: TRBV19; j_call: TRBJ2-3
cdr3_aa: CASSHSGGNQPQHF; cdr3_nt: TGTGCCAGCAGCCACTCAGGGGGCAATCAGCCCCAGCATTTT; d_call: -; clone_size: few; v_call: TRBV7-9; j_call: TRBJ1-5
cdr3_aa: CATKLSGGVPSYEQYF; cdr3_nt: TGTGCCACCAAGTTATCGGGGGGGGTACCCTCCTACGAGCAGTACTTC; d_call: TRBD2; clone_size: few; v_call: TRBV6-5; j_call: TRBJ2-7
cdr3_aa: CASSPQRQGEAFF; cdr3_nt: TGTGCCAGCAGCCCCCAAAGACAGGGTGAAGCTTTCTTT; d_call: TRBD1; clone_size: many; v_call: TRBV7-6; j_call: TRBJ1-1
cdr3_aa: CASSQADRGDEQYF; cdr3_nt: TGTGCCAGCAGCCAAGCCGACAGGGGAGACGAGCAGTACTTC; d_call: TRBD1; clone_size: few; v_call: TRBV3-1; j_call: TRBJ2-7
cdr3_aa: CASSPNWDTQYF; cdr3_nt: TGTGCCAGCAGCCCAAATTGGGATACGCAGTATTTT; d_call: -; clone_size: -; v_call: TRBV7-8; j_call: TRBJ2-3
cdr3_aa: CASSLGQGTGGEQFF; cdr3_nt: TGTGCCAGCAGCCTAGGACAGGGGACAGGCGGTGAGCAGTTCTTC; d_call: TRBD1; clone_size: once; v_call: TRBV11-2; j_call: TRBJ2-1
cdr3_aa: CASSPRQTRPNNEQFF; cdr3_nt: TGCGCCAGCAGCCCCCGACAGACTCGCCCTAACAATGAGCAGTTCTTC; d_call: -; clone_size: many; v_call: TRBV5-1; j_call: TRBJ2-1
cdr3_aa: CASSLGGTGSNEQFF; cdr3_nt: TGTGCCAGCAGCTTAGGGGGGACAGGGAGTAATGAGCAGTTCTTC; d_call: TRBD1; clone_size: -; v_call: TRBV7-6; j_call: TRBJ2-1
cdr3_aa: CASSFPRNSNQPQHF; cdr3_nt: TGTGCCAGCAGCTTCCCCAGGAATAGCAATCAGCCCCAGCATTTT; d_call: -; clone_size: -; v_call: TRBV11-3; j_call: TRBJ1-5
cdr3_aa: CASSLSGSNEQFF; cdr3_nt: TGTGCCAGCAGTTTATCGGGCAGCAATGAGCAGTTCTTC; d_call: -; clone_size: few; v_call: TRBV27; j_call: TRBJ2-1
cdr3_aa: CASSDRGVAFGYTF; cdr3_nt: TGTGCCAGCAGTGACCGGGGGGTAGCGTTTGGCTACACCTTC; d_call: -; clone_size: many; v_call: TRBV25-1; j_call: TRBJ1-2
cdr3_aa: CAISGSANEQYF; cdr3_nt: TGTGCCATCAGTGGGTCAGCTAACGAGCAGTACTTC; d_call: -; clone_size: few; v_call: TRBV10-3; j_call: TRBJ2-7
cdr3_aa: CSVEQFSTLDSGNTIYF; cdr3_nt: TGCAGCGTTGAACAGTTCTCTACCCTTGACTCTGGAAACACCATATATTTT; d_call: -; clone_size: -; v_call: TRBV29-1; j_call: TRBJ1-3
cdr3_aa: CASSPRKRASTDTQYF; cdr3_nt: TGTGCCAGCAGTCCTCGGAAGAGAGCTAGCACAGATACGCAGTATTTT; d_call: -; clone_size: -; v_call: TRBV28; j_call: TRBJ2-3
cdr3_aa: CASSHARLTGESKDTQYF; cdr3_nt: TGTGCCAGCAGTCACGCACGTCTGACAGGGGAATCCAAAGATACGCAGTATTTT; d_call: TRBD1; clone_size: -; v_call: TRBV2; j_call: TRBJ2-3
cdr3_aa: CANLNTGSNEQFF; cdr3_nt: TGTGCCAACCTGAACACAGGGAGCAATGAGCAGTTCTTC; d_call: -; clone_size: few; v_call: TRBV21-1; j_call: TRBJ2-1
cdr3_aa: CASSLGGTSTGELFF; cdr3_nt: TGCGCCAGCAGCTTAGGCGGGACTTCCACCGGGGAGCTGTTTTTT; d_call: -; clone_size: many; v_call: TRBV5-1; j_call: TRBJ2-2
cdr3_aa: CASSPPRDFIYEQYF; cdr3_nt: TGTGCCAGCAGCCCACCCCGGGACTTCATCTACGAGCAGTACTTC; d_call: -; clone_size: few; v_call: TRBV13; j_call: TRBJ2-7